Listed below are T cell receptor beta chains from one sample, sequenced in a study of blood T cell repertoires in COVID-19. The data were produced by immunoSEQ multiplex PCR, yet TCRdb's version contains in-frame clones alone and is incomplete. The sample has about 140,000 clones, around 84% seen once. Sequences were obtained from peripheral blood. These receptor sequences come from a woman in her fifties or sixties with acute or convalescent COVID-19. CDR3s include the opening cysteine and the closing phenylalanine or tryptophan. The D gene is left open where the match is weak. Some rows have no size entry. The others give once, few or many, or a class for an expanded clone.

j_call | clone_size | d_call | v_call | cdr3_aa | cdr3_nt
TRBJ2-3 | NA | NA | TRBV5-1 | CASSLGLEVDTQYF | TGCGCCAGCAGCTTGGGGCTAGAAGTGGATACGCAGTATTTT
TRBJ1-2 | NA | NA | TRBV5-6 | CASSLGRRRNYGYTF | TGTGCCAGCAGCTTGGGGCGCAGGAGGAACTATGGCTACACCTTC
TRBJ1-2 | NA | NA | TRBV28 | CASSFAGGEDGYTF | TGTGCCAGCAGTTTCGCGGGGGGCGAGGATGGCTACACCTTC
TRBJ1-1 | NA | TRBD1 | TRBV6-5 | CASSTTGGTNTEAFF | TGTGCCAGCAGCACTACAGGGGGGACGAACACTGAAGCTTTCTTT
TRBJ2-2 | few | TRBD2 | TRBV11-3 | CASSLNVLAGDYTGELFF | TGTGCCAGCAGCTTAAATGTTCTAGCGGGGGACTACACCGGGGAGCTGTTTTTT
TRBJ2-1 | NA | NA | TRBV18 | CASAATGVPYNEQFF | TGTGCCAGCGCCGCTACGGGGGTACCCTACAATGAGCAGTTCTTC
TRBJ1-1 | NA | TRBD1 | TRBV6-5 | CASSYSRQGGTEAFF | TGTGCCAGCAGTTACTCGAGACAGGGTGGCACTGAAGCTTTCTTT
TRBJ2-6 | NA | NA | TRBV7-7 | CASSLGPGANVLTF | TGTGCTAGCAGCTTAGGGCCTGGGGCCAACGTCCTGACTTTC
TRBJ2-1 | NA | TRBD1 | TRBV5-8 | CASSLRPTGVNEQFF | TGTGCCAGCAGCTTAAGGCCAACAGGGGTCAATGAGCAGTTCTTC
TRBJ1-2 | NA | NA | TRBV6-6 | CASSSTGFNYGYTF | TGTGCCAGCAGTTCGACAGGATTCAACTATGGCTACACCTTC
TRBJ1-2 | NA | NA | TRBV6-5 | CASSRQDSGGGGYTF | TGTGCCAGCAGCCGACAGGACAGCGGGGGGGGTGGCTACACCTTC
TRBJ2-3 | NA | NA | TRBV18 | CASSPAGSAADTQYF | TGTGCCAGCTCCCCTGCGGGGAGCGCGGCAGATACGCAGTATTTT
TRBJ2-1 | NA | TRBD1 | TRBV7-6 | CASSWRGTGGWYEQFF | TGTGCCAGCAGCTGGCGGGGGACAGGGGGTTGGTATGAGCAGTTCTTC
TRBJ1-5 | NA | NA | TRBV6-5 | CASSYFRNQPQHF | TGTGCCAGCAGTTACTTCAGAAATCAGCCCCAGCATTTT
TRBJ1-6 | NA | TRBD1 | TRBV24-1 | CATSDTGASPLHF | TGTGCCACCAGTGATACAGGGGCTTCACCCCTCCACTTT
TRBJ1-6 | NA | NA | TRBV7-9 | CASSSHRGENSPLHF | TGTGCCAGCAGCTCCCACCGGGGGGAAAATTCACCCCTCCACTTT
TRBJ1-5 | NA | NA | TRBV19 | CATRGGAASPNQPQHF | TGTGCCACAAGAGGGGGGGCGGCTAGTCCGAATCAGCCCCAGCATTTT
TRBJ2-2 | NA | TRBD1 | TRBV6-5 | CASRGQRTGELFF | TGTGCCAGCAGGGGACAGCGGACCGGGGAGCTGTTTTTT
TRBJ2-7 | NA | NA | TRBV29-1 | CSAQDIDYEQYF | TGCAGCGCCCAGGACATAGACTACGAGCAGTACTTC
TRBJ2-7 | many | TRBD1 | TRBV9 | CASSPSPGTGGYEQYF | TGTGCCAGCAGCCCAAGTCCCGGGACAGGGGGCTACGAGCAGTACTTC
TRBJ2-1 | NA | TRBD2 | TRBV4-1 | CASSHPGTSGGGSYNEQFF | TGCGCCAGCAGCCACCCCGGGACTAGCGGGGGAGGCTCCTACAATGAGCAGTTCTTC
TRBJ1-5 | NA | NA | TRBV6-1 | CASSEAQGPTGAQHF | TGTGCCAGCAGTGAAGCGCAGGGGCCGACTGGGGCCCAGCATTTT
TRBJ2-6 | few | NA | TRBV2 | CASSEHRSSGANVLTF | TGTGCCAGCAGTGAACACCGCAGCTCTGGGGCCAACGTCCTGACTTTC
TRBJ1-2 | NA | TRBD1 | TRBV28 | CASSPLGQGARNYGYTF | TGTGCCAGCAGTCCCCTCGGGCAGGGGGCGCGAAACTATGGCTACACCTTC
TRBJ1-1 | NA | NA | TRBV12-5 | CASGLSATSSAFF | TGTGCTAGTGGTTTGTCCGCTACCTCTTCCGCTTTCTTT
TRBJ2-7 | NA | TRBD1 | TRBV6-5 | CASSNAGGMYEQYF | TGTGCCAGCAGTAACGCAGGGGGTATGTACGAGCAGTACTTC
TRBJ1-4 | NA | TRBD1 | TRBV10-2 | CASSERDRVLGEKLFF | TGCGCCAGCAGTGAAAGGGACAGGGTATTAGGTGAAAAACTGTTTTTT
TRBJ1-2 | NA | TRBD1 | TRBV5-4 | CASSISQGGYTF | TGTGCCAGCAGCATCTCACAGGGGGGCTACACCTTC
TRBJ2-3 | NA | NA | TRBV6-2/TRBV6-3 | CASSYSPGRTQYF | TGTGCCAGCAGTTACTCCCCAGGGCGGACGCAGTATTTT
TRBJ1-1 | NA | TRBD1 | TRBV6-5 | CASSRGQGWTEAFF | TGTGCCAGCAGCCGGGGACAGGGATGGACTGAAGCTTTCTTT
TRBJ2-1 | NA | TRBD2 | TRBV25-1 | CASSTYAGGKYNEQFF | TGTGCCAGCAGTACATATGCGGGGGGCAAGTACAATGAGCAGTTCTTC
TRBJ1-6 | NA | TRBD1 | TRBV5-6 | CASSLGTGVRNSPLHF | TGTGCCAGCAGCTTGGGGACAGGGGTTCGGAATTCACCCCTCCACTTT
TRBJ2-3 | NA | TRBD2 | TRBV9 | CASSAGLAYTDTQYF | TGTGCCAGCAGCGCCGGACTAGCCTACACAGATACGCAGTATTTT
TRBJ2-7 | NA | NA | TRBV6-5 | CASSTGHEQYF | TGTGCCAGCAGTACAGGACACGAGCAGTACTTC
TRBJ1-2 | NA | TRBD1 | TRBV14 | CASSRQGVFYGYTF | TGTGCCAGCAGTCGACAGGGGGTATTCTATGGCTACACCTTC
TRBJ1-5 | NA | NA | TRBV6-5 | CASSQGNNQPQHF | TGTGCCAGCAGTCAGGGTAACAATCAGCCCCAGCATTTT
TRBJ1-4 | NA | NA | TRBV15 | CATSRGGLSEKLFF | TGTGCCACCAGCCGGGGGGGCCTAAGTGAAAAACTGTTTTTT
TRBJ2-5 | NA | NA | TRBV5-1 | CASSSGARGETQYF | TGCGCCAGCAGCTCTGGGGCCCGGGGGGAGACCCAGTACTTC
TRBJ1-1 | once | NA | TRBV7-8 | CASSSDSTVGTEAFF | TGTGCCAGCAGCTCGGACAGTACAGTTGGCACTGAAGCTTTCTTT
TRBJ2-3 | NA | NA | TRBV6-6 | CATGKDGTDTQYF | TGTGCCACGGGAAAGGACGGCACAGATACGCAGTATTTT
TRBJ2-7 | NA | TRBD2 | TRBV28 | CASRDLLLAGGLYEQYF | TGTGCCAGCAGGGACCTCCTGTTAGCGGGGGGGCTCTACGAGCAGTACTTC
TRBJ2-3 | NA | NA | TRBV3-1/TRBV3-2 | CASSSPGTGGHTQYF | TGTGCCAGTAGCTCCCCCGGGACTGGCGGGCATACGCAGTATTTT
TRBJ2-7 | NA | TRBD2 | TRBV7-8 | CASSLTGGRSGAAREQYF | TGTGCCAGCAGCCTCACGGGGGGTAGGAGTGGAGCGGCAAGGGAGCAGTACTTC
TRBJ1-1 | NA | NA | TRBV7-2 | CASSSRGTVTEAFF | TGTGCCAGCAGCTCAAGGGGGACGGTAACTGAAGCTTTCTTT
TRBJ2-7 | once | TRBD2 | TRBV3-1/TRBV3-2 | CASSQVGTSTYEQYF | TGTGCCAGCAGCCAAGTTGGGACTAGCACCTACGAGCAGTACTTC
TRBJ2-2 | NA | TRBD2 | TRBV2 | CASSWKTSGGDTGELFF | TGTGCCAGCAGCTGGAAGACTAGCGGGGGTGACACCGGGGAGCTGTTTTTT
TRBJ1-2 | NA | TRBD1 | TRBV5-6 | CASSPGTGLYGYTF | TGTGCCAGCAGCCCTGGGACAGGACTCTATGGCTACACCTTC
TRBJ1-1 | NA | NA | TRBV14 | CASSQGYWLANTEAFF | TGTGCCAGCAGCCAAGGGTACTGGTTAGCGAACACTGAAGCTTTCTTT
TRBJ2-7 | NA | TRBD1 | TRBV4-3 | CASSQSSGQYSYEQYF | TGCGCCAGCAGCCAGAGCTCGGGACAGTACTCCTACGAGCAGTACTTC
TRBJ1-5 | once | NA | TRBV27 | CASSFTGHWKQPQHF | TGTGCCAGCAGTTTCACGGGACATTGGAAGCAGCCCCAGCATTTT
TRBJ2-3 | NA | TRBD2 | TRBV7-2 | CASSFGDSGGMDTQYF | TGTGCCAGCAGCTTCGGAGATAGCGGGGGGATGGATACGCAGTATTTT
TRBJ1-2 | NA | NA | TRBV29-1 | CSVGASDGYTF | TGCAGCGTTGGGGCATCTGATGGCTACACCTTC
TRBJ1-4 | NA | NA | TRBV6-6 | CASSSSGGGEKLFF | TGTGCCAGCAGTTCCTCGGGAGGGGGTGAAAAACTGTTTTTT
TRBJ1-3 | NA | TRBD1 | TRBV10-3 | CAISEKQGVGNTIYF | TGTGCCATCAGTGAGAAACAGGGGGTCGGAAACACCATATATTTT
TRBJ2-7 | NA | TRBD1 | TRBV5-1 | CASSLSGTGVYF | TGCGCCAGCAGCTTGTCCGGGACAGGGGTGTACTTC
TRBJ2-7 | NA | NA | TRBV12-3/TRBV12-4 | CASSWTGRGEQYF | TGTGCCAGCAGTTGGACCGGGCGGGGCGAGCAGTACTTC
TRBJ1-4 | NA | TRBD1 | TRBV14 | CASSQGQGEKLFF | TGTGCCAGCAGCCAAGGACAGGGTGAAAAACTGTTTTTT
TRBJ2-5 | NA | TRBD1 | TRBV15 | CATSRDRGSGETQYF | TGTGCCACCAGCCGGGACAGGGGATCGGGGGAGACCCAGTACTTC
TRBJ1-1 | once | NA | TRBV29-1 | CSARGGIGSGNTEAFF | TGCAGCGCCCGAGGAGGGATCGGCTCGGGGAACACTGAAGCTTTCTTT